The 18 T cell receptor beta chains listed next were all sequenced from one sample in a study of CXCR3-negative and CXCR3-positive naive CD8 T cells. Study-wide results and caveats: In CXCR3-positive naive cells, the TRB CDR3s were more hydrophobic than in CXCR3-negative naive cells.

These receptors' antigens are unknown. TRB cDNA was prepared as libraries by UMI-labeled 5' RACE. TCRdb re-analyzed the 5' RACE reads; it lists each CDR3 protein once, without DNA. The sample holds roughly 100,000 distinct CDR3 sequences. Sequenced sample: naive CXCR3+ CD8+ T cells from blood. Subset noted: CD45RO-CCR7+CD27+CD95- naive CD8+ T cells expressing CXCR3 (TNR3+). These TCRs come from a human donor in good health. Some clones in this sample may be carry-over from other donors' samples.

The gene calls are TRBV20-1 and TRBJ2-3; TCRdb gives TRBD1 as the D gene, but with no DNA this cannot be confirmed. CDR3 length: 14 amino acids. Germline V gene sequence: CDR1 DFQATT, CDR2 SNEGSKA (reference sequence). The CDR3 sequence: CSARTGVRTDTQYF.

The chain combines TRBV29-1 with TRBJ2-1; no DNA is available, so the TRBD1 call from TCRdb remains unchecked. The length of the CDR3 is 13 residues. The germline V gene encodes CDR1 SQVTM and CDR2 ANQGSEA. This CDR3 is CSVTRPPGDEQFF.

The chain links TRBV4-3 to TRBJ2-7. From germline, CDR1 is LGHNA and CDR2 YSLEER. The CDR3 consists of 15 residues. CDR3 residues: CASSQDWQIQYEQYF.

V gene TRBV9 combines with J gene TRBJ2-1; TCRdb gives TRBD2 as the D gene, but with no DNA this cannot be confirmed. CDR1 is SGDLS, CDR2 YYNGEE, per germline. This CDR3 is 17 amino acids long. The CDR3 is CASSVASAGLAANEQFF. The entire variable domain, with the rest obtained from reference TRBV9 and TRBJ2-1, is as follows: DSGVTQTPKHLITATGQRVTLRCSPRSGDLSVYWYQQSLDQGLQFLIQYYNGEERAKGNILERFSAQQFPDLHSELNLSSLELGDSALYFCASSVASAGLAANEQFFGPGTRLTVL.

The chain recombines TRBV14 with TRBJ2-7; the D gene TCRdb calls, TRBD1, cannot be checked with no DNA. The CDR3 length is 14 residues. Germline-derived CDR1 and CDR2 are SGHDN and FVKESK. This CDR3 reads CASIHGQGGYEQYF.

CDR3 protein: CASRLGYPTEAFF. This chain joins TRBV10-2 and TRBJ1-1. The CDR3 spans 13 residues. In germline, CDR1 is WSHSY, CDR2 SAAADI.

J is TRBJ2-7 and V is TRBV29-1; the TCRdb call, TRBD2, lacks DNA for checking. The CDR3 covers 15 residues. In germline, CDR1 is SQVTM, CDR2 ANQGSEA. The CDR3 spells CSVRTLAVSSYEQYF.

V gene TRBV4-3 combines with J gene TRBJ1-1; with no DNA, the TCRdb D assignment of TRBD1 cannot be verified. The germline gives CDR1 LGHNA, CDR2 YSLEER. The CDR3 extends over 12 amino acids. CDR3 sequence reads: CASSPTGYEAFF.

This chain joins TRBV4-3 and TRBJ2-1; TCRdb selects TRBD1, and the lack of DNA leaves this call unchecked. Germline-derived CDR1 and CDR2 are LGHNA and YSLEER. There are 15 residues in the CDR3. CDR3 sequence: CASSQVQRADNEQFF.

V gene TRBV20-1 combines with J gene TRBJ1-1; with no DNA, the TCRdb D assignment of TRBD1 cannot be verified. The CDR3 has 14 amino acids. The germline V gene encodes CDR1 DFQATT and CDR2 SNEGSKA (reference sequence). CDR3 sequence reads: CSAFPTDSNTEALF.

CDR3 residues: CASTTDGTSGNEQFF. V and J are TRBV6-2 or TRBV6-3 and TRBJ2-1; with no DNA, the TCRdb D assignment of TRBD2 cannot be verified. This CDR3 is built from 15 residues. The V gene's germline CDR1 is MNHEY and CDR2 SVGEGT.

This rearrangement joins TRBV7-2 to TRBJ2-1. Germline V gives CDR1 SGHTA, CDR2 FQGNSA. This CDR3 is built from 11 residues. The CDR3 reads CASTKYNEQFF.

This sequence joins TRBV5-1 and TRBJ1-1; TCRdb outputs TRBD1, but without DNA this stays unchecked. The CDR3 is 17 amino acids. Germline V gene lookup returns CDR1 SGHRS and CDR2 YFSETQ. CDR3 sequence reads: CASSLALGQGQDTEAFF.

The rearrangement links TRBV4-3 to TRBJ2-7. Germline V lookup: CDR1 LGHNA, CDR2 YSLEER. This CDR3 is 14 amino acids long. This chain's CDR3 is CASSQDRTAYEQYF.

The gene calls are TRBV13 and TRBJ2-3; TCRdb names TRBD2, which stays unverified in the absence of DNA. The CDR3 totals 15 residues. Per the germline V gene, CDR1 is PRHDT and CDR2 is FYEKMQ (reference sequence). The CDR3 here is CASSLLSGRTDTQYF.

V is TRBV10-3 and J is TRBJ2-3; TCRdb outputs TRBD2, but without DNA this stays unchecked. The CDR3 consists of 15 residues. CDR1 and CDR2 from the germline V gene are ENHRY and SYGVKD. CDR3 sequence reads: CAISDRDSRADTQYF.

The chain joins TRBV21-1 to TRBJ1-5; the TCRdb D gene call, TRBD1, has no DNA to confirm it. TRBV21-1 is a listed pseudogene. The CDR3 loop spans 22 amino acids. The CDR3 spells CASSNPNGIVLSDPVSNQPQHF.

The chain has TRBV29-1 and TRBJ2-1; TCRdb calls TRBD2, which cannot be checked without DNA. This CDR3 has 14 residues. Germline CDR1 and CDR2: SQVTM and ANQGSEA. The chain's CDR3 is CSVVLAGNYNEQFF.